The rows below give T cell receptor beta chains drawn from one sample of a study of blood T cell repertoires in COVID-19. Produced via immunoSEQ multiplex PCR; TCRdb's table is partial and in-frame only. The table includes 150,000 to 180,000 clones, about 80% detected once. Material for sequencing was peripheral blood. The receptors originated from a woman in her sixties or seventies with COVID-19, enrolled during active disease. Both conserved end residues are part of each CDR3. A row's size may be missing; if present it is once, few, many or a size class.

CDR3aa	abundance	v_gene	j_gene
CASSYRTTDTQYF	.	TRBV6-2/TRBV6-3	TRBJ2-3
CAVQKTNEKLFF	.	TRBV10-2	TRBJ1-4
CASSLFGTGTNYGYTF	.	TRBV5-8	TRBJ1-2
CASSVHRGELFF	.	TRBV9	TRBJ1-4
CASSRRGGYGYTF	.	TRBV11-2	TRBJ1-2
CASSVNLGPYEQYF	.	TRBV2	TRBJ2-7
CASSVAGQLNTEAFF	.	TRBV9	TRBJ1-1
CASSDSTGGAVDTQYF	.	TRBV25-1	TRBJ2-3
CAWRPTGSKAFF	.	TRBV30	TRBJ1-1
CASSPGLGNQPQHF	.	TRBV19	TRBJ1-5
CASSLTGFGDRGSTEAFF	.	TRBV7-3	TRBJ1-1
CASSHRGNSPLHF	.	TRBV19	TRBJ1-6
CASSLATGSTDTQYF	.	TRBV7-9	TRBJ2-3
CASMPQGTTNEKLFF	.	TRBV5-1	TRBJ1-4
CASSLARGGGYTF	.	TRBV7-8	TRBJ1-2
CASSYSGLAPDTQYF	.	TRBV6-5	TRBJ2-3
CASRLSGYTDTRYF	.	TRBV5-1	TRBJ2-3
CASSRRDSPGDTQYF	.	TRBV7-9	TRBJ2-3
CASSDQGLNTEAFF	.	TRBV2	TRBJ1-1
CASSPGTAFATNEKLFF	few	TRBV18	TRBJ1-4
CASSLYSPDLNTEAFF	.	TRBV7-6	TRBJ1-1
CASSLTYQETQYF	.	TRBV7-3	TRBJ2-5
CATSDIASWTSGTDTQYF	once	TRBV24-1	TRBJ2-3
CASSRSGPNTGELFF	once	TRBV19	TRBJ2-2
CASSQRGDSYNEQFF	.	TRBV9	TRBJ2-1
CASSEALRGFRSPLHF	once	TRBV25-1	TRBJ1-6
CATPSGRAGNTGELFF	.	TRBV28	TRBJ2-2
CASSSGAQETQYF	.	TRBV5-1	TRBJ2-5
CATSRDMGAGNTIYF	once	TRBV15	TRBJ1-3